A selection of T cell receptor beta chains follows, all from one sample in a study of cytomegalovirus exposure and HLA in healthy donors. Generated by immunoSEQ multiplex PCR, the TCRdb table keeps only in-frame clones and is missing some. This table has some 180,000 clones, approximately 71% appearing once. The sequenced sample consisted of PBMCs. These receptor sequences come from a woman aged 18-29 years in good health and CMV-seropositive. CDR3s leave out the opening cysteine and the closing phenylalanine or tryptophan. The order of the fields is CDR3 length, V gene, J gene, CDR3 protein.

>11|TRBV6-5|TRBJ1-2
ASSGTGFYGYT
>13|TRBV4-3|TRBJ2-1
ASSQGTSGGGEQF
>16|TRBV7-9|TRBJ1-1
ASSPRGGMFTMNTEAF
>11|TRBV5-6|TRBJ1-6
ASSLGTGSPLH
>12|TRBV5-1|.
ASTLGDSLGEQY
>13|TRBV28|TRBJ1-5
ASSFSPGSNQPQH
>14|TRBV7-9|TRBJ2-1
ASSSRGSFSYNEQF
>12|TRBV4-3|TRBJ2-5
ASSPTGGVETQY
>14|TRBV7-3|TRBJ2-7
ASSPRGAEVPYEQY
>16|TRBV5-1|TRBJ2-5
ASSLEARTSGGYETQY
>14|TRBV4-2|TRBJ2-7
ASSLLLSGAPYEQY
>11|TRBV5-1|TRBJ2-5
ASSLDFQETQY
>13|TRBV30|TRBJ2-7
AWTKTGTGNLEQY
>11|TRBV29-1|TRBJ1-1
SVVRGANTEAF
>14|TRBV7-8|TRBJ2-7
ASSPEQGAFWYEQY
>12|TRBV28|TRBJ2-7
ASSFLGQPLGQY
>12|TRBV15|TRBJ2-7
ATSRARGQYEQY
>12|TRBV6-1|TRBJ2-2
ASTAGADTGELF
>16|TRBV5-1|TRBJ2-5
ASSFDLRQFYDQETQY
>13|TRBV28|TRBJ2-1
ASSLGTGVDNEQF
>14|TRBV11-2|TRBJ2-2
ASSIVGGGAPGELF
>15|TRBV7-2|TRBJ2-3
ASSPYSGALSTDTQY
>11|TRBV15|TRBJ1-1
ATSLETGTEAF
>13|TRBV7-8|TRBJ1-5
ASSLGGQGGQPQH
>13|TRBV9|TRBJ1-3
ASSVVSSSGNTIY
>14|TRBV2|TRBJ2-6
ASRRTVQIGANVLT
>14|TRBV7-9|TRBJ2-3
ASSPRVPGRTDTQY
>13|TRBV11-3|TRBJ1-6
ASSIDSSYNSPLH
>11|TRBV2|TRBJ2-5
ASRGTGQETQY
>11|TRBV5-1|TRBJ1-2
ASSNRQGYGYT
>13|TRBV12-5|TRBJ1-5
ASGFGGHKNQPQH
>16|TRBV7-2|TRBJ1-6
ASSPRGGRSSYNSPLH
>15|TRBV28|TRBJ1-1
ASSPTDAADRGRSAF
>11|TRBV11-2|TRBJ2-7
ASSRDRQYEQY
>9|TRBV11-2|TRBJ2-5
ASSFGETQY
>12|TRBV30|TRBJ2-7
AWRPRQGFNEQY
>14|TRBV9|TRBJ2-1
ASSVGGTSGYNEQF
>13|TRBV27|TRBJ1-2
ASSSRDRGVYGYT
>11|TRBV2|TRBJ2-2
ASSFQGDGELF
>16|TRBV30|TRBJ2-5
AWSAGARFGREKETQY
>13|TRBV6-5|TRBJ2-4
ASSSTGVYRNIQY